The clone carrying this TCR beta chain occurred once. This sample stems from a study of CD8+ T cells in alopecia areata. The CDR3 is 14 residues long. Trimming removed 1 base at V and 4 bases at J, with 10 bases between. Per germline, CDR1 GTSNPN and CDR2 SVGIG (reference sequence). Reverse transcribed after extraction, RNA yielded cDNA as the sequencing template. The method was immunoSEQ multiplex PCR; TCRdb's version includes in-frame clones alone and lacks a portion of them. The sample includes tens of thousands of clones, roughly 60% seen only once; the top ten take approximately 19%. The sequenced sample was CD8+ T cells sorted from blood, obtained at week 0. The J gene is TRBJ2-2, the V gene TRBV30; possibly TRBD2 for D (6 bases). This TCR was recovered from a human donor with alopecia areata. The CDR3 sequence is CAWSAGRGTGELFF. CDR3 coding DNA: TGTGCCTGGAGTGCCGGGAGAGGCACCGGGGAGCTGTTTTTT.